Following are 28 T cell receptor beta chains from one sample sequenced in a study of blood T cell repertoires in COVID-19. Data came from immunoSEQ multiplex PCR; TCRdb stores just in-frame clones and leaves some out. The table lists approximately 500,000 clones, roughly nine tenths of them singletons, with about 8% in the top ten. Sequencing was performed on peripheral blood. These receptors came from a woman between 50 and 59 years old with COVID-19, enrolled during active disease.

This rearrangement joins TRBV5-1 to TRBJ2-1; possibly TRBD1 for D (6 bases). CDR3 length: 13 amino acids. In germline, CDR1 is SGHRS, CDR2 YFSETQ. Trimming stripped 6 bases from V and 5 bases from J, with 12 bases between. The CDR3 nucleotides are TGCGCCAGCAACACAGGGAGTCACAATGAGCAGTTCTTC. Translating gives CASNTGSHNEQFF.

The gene calls are TRBV12-3 or TRBV12-4 and TRBJ2-1; D call uncertain. Trimming left V 3 bases short and J 10 bases short, with 4 bases between. The CDR3 extends over 10 amino acids. CDR3 protein: CASSFGEQFF. The CDR3 region has the DNA TGTGCCAGCAGTTTCGGGGAGCAGTTCTTC.

The chain uses TRBV5-1 and TRBJ2-4; 7 positions agree with TRBD1. CDR3 length: 15 residues. CDR1 SGHRS and CDR2 YFSETQ come from the germline V gene. V was pared by 2 bases and J by 5 bases, with 7 bases of the junction left unmatched. CDR3 DNA: TGCGCCAGCAGCTTCTCCCCGACAGGGCAAAACATTCAGTACTTC. Translation: CASSFSPTGQNIQYF.

The chain employs TRBV6-5 and TRBJ1-6, with 8 bases identical to TRBD1. Germline CDR1 reads MNHEY; CDR2 reads SVGAGI. Trimming removed 8 bases from V and 8 bases from J; junction bases left unmatched: 8. CDR3 size: 14 residues. The chain's CDR3 is CASGYRGSDSPLHF. The CDR3 nucleotides read TGTGCCAGCGGATACAGGGGGTCGGATTCACCCCTCCACTTT.

V and J are TRBV19 and TRBJ2-2; TRBD1 might be the D (6 bases). CDR1 is LNHDA and CDR2 is SQIVND in the germline V gene (reference sequence). Deletions cut 4 bases from V and 4 bases from J, with 10 bases between. The CDR3 consists of 14 residues. CDR3 DNA sequence: TGTGCCAGTAGTAGAGGGGGAGTCACCGGGGAGCTGTTTTTT. Its translation is CASSRGGVTGELFF.

The rearrangement uses TRBV3-1 (or the pseudogene TRBV3-2) and TRBJ2-1, with 9 nucleotides matching TRBD2. The length of the CDR3 is 15 residues. V gave up 4 bases and J gave up 13 bases; unmatched junction bases: 14. CDR1 and CDR2 from the germline V gene are LGHDT and YNNKEL (reference sequence). In DNA form, the CDR3 reads TGTGCCAGCAGCCGCAGCGGGCGGGGGGGGAGCGAACAGTTCTTC. This sequence encodes CASSRSGRGGSEQFF.

This chain uses TRBV6-5 with TRBJ1-4, with TRBD1 matching over 9 bases. The V gene end was trimmed by 6 bases and the J gene end by 7 bases; junction bases not matched to a gene: 9. CDR3 size: 15 residues. Germline CDR1 reads MNHEY; CDR2 reads SVGAGI. CDR3 amino acids: CASRRQGDYGEKLFF. CDR3 in DNA: TGTGCCAGCAGGAGACAGGGGGATTATGGTGAAAAACTGTTTTTT.

Turning to this clone: The junction departs from germline at one end; a sequencing error may be responsible. The V and J genes are TRBV4-1 and TRBJ2-7; no firm D call. The CDR3 contains 14 residues. Germline V lookup: CDR1 MGHRA, CDR2 YSYEKL. The CDR3 sequence: CASTQLVSLHEQYF. The CDR3 DNA is TGCGCCAGCACCCAATTAGTCTCACTCCACGAGCAGTACTTC.

This sequence joins TRBV9 and TRBJ2-3; 7 positions agree with TRBD2. Germline assignment: CDR1 SGDLS and CDR2 YYNGEE. Trimming removed 4 bases from V and 3 bases from J; junction bases left unmatched: 8. CDR3 size: 15 residues. The CDR3 nucleotides are TGTGCCAGCAGCCTCCGGGAGGAGGGTACAGATACGCAGTATTTT. Amino acid sequence: CASSLREEGTDTQYF.

As for this clone: At the DNA level, this CDR3 is encoded by other sequences in the same sample as well. V and J are TRBV7-2 and TRBJ2-7; 7 bases are shared with TRBD1. The CDR3 sequence is 15 residues long. V lost 1 base, J lost 0 bases, and 3 bases stayed unmatched. Germline CDR1 SGHTA, CDR2 FQGNSA. Here the CDR3 reads CASSLVAGGSYEQYF. CDR3 in DNA: TGTGCCAGCAGCTTAGTGGCAGGGGGCTCCTACGAGCAGTACTTC.

The rearrangement links TRBV30 to TRBJ2-7, with D perhaps matching TRBD1 (5 bases). Trimming took 0 bases from V and 3 from J, leaving 12 bases between them. Germline V gene sequence: CDR1 GTSNPN, CDR2 SVGIG (reference sequence). The CDR3 length is 14 residues. CDR3 region: CAWSVRTSFYEQYF. CDR3 DNA sequence: TGTGCCTGGAGTGTACGGACATCGTTCTACGAGCAGTACTTC.

The rearrangement uses TRBV2 and TRBJ2-5, with D maybe TRBD2 (7 bases). This CDR3 spans 11 amino acids. The germline V gene has CDR1 SNHLY and CDR2 FYNNEI. The germline V and J ends were trimmed by 11 bases and 5 bases, with 12 bases remaining between them. The CDR3: CAGGGQETQYF. The CDR3 DNA sequence: TGTGCCGGGGGGGGGCAGGAGACCCAGTACTTC.

V is TRBV27 and J is TRBJ2-7; TRBD1 might be the D (5 bases). The CDR3 covers 13 residues. V dropped 9 bases and J dropped 5 bases, with 17 bases sitting between them. Germline V gene data show CDR1 as MNHEY and CDR2 as SMNVEV (reference sequence). This CDR3 is CASSRARWDEQYF. Written as DNA, the CDR3 is TGTGCCAGTTCCAGGGCGCGCTGGGACGAGCAGTACTTC.

The rearrangement joins TRBV9 to TRBJ2-7; D possibly corresponds to TRBD1 (5 bases). V lost 4 bases to trimming and J lost 1 base, with 9 bases between them. Germline V CDR1 and CDR2: SGDLS, YYNGEE. This CDR3 contains 13 residues. CDR3 DNA: TGTGCCAGCAGCCGGACATATTCCTACGAGCAGTACTTC. It specifies CASSRTYSYEQYF.

The V call is TRBV19, the J call TRBJ1-4; 10 nucleotides align to TRBD1. The CDR3 is 16 residues long. V lost 3 bases and J lost 1; bases outside the gene matches: 2. CDR1 is LNHDA and CDR2 is SQIVND in the germline V gene (reference sequence). CDR3 in amino acids: CASSIWTGGTNEKLFF. The CDR3 bases are TGTGCCAGTAGTATTTGGACAGGGGGAACTAATGAAAAACTGTTTTTT.

Remarks on this clone: Other DNA sequences in this specimen translate into the identical CDR3. The rearrangement uses TRBV6-5 and TRBJ1-6; D unclear. The V and J ends lost 2 bases and 7 bases respectively, with 3 bases between them. CDR1 MNHEY and CDR2 SVGAGI come from the germline V gene. This CDR3 contains 12 residues. The CDR3 DNA is TGTGCCAGCAGTTACCGGAATTCACCCCTCCACTTT. It specifies CASSYRNSPLHF.

This clone was detected many times. The chain links TRBV19 to TRBJ2-2; 12 nucleotides line up with TRBD2. Germline V gene data show CDR1 as LNHDA and CDR2 as SQIVND (reference sequence). V dropped 1 base and J dropped 6; count of bases not matched to a gene: 0. The CDR3 is 15 residues long. The CDR3 region has the DNA TGTGCCAGTAGTATAGCTAGCGGGGGGGCCGGGGAGCTGTTTTTT. This codes for CASSIASGGAGELFF.

With regard to this clone: Other DNA sequences in this specimen translate into the identical CDR3. The CDR3 DNA reads as TGCGCCAGCAGCTACACAGGGGGGTCCTACGAGCAGTACTTC. Its translation: CASSYTGGSYEQYF. The J gene is TRBJ2-7, the V gene TRBV5-1; TRBD1 matches at 8 bases. CDR3 length: 14 residues. J lost 1 base, V lost 3 bases, and 3 bases had no gene match. CDR1 is SGHRS, CDR2 YFSETQ, per germline.

V is TRBV12-5 and J is TRBJ2-7, with 8 bases identical to TRBD2. The CDR3 runs to 13 residues. V trimming: 6 bases; J trimming: 7 bases; junction bases outside the gene matches: 8. Per the germline V gene, CDR1 is LGHNT and CDR2 is FRNRAP. The CDR3: CASGPSGGGEQYF. As DNA, the CDR3 is TGTGCTAGTGGCCCGAGCGGGGGAGGTGAGCAGTACTTC.

This clone came up once. The rearrangement links TRBV19 to TRBJ2-3; D might be TRBD1 (5 bases). Germline V gives CDR1 LNHDA, CDR2 SQIVND (reference sequence). The CDR3 covers 15 residues. V shed 5 bases and J shed 0 bases, with 12 bases lying between them. CDR3 DNA sequence: TGTGCCAGTAGTTCCCGACAGCTTAGCACAGATACGCAGTATTTT. Translation gives CASSSRQLSTDTQYF.

V and J are TRBV3-1 (or the pseudogene TRBV3-2) and TRBJ2-3, with D hard to call. The CDR3 contains 12 residues. CDR1 and CDR2 (germline): LGHDT, YNNKEL (reference sequence). The germline V and J ends were trimmed by 0 bases and 5 bases, with 3 bases remaining between them. In nucleotides, the CDR3 is TGTGCCAGCAGCCAAGATATAGATACGCAGTATTTT. Protein: CASSQDIDTQYF.

This clone was recorded a few times. The chain recombines TRBV12-5 with TRBJ1-5; D may be TRBD1 (5 bases). Germline loops: CDR1 LGHNT, CDR2 FRNRAP. V lost 5 bases and J 9 bases, leaving 14 bases between the germline ends. CDR3 length: 13 residues. CDR3: CASGPGVLRPQHF. CDR3 in DNA: TGTGCTAGTGGTCCGGGGGTCCTACGGCCCCAGCATTTT.

The chain recombines TRBV23-1 with TRBJ2-7; 7 nucleotides agree with TRBD1. Being an ORF, TRBV23-1 has a function that is uncertain. CDR3 length: 19 amino acids. With V trimmed by 7 bases and J by 1 base, 22 bases remained unmatched. CDR3 bases: TGCGCCAGCACCTCCGATGAGGGACAGCCATCTTCGGCATCCTACGAGCAGTACTTC. Translating it yields CASTSDEGQPSSASYEQYF.

The rearrangement joins TRBV18 to TRBJ1-1; 8 bases map to TRBD1. After removal of 7 bases from V and 1 base from J, the junction contained 2 bases not matched to a gene. The CDR3 extends over 13 amino acids. Germline V gives CDR1 KGHSH, CDR2 LQKENI. DNA of the CDR3: TGTGCCAGCTTCGGACAGGGGAACACTGAAGCTTTCTTT. Its translation: CASFGQGNTEAFF.

The chain carries TRBV7-9 and TRBJ1-2; D gene ambiguous. The germline V gene has CDR1 SEHNR and CDR2 FQNEAQ (reference sequence). The V end lost 5 bases, the J end lost 4 bases, and 17 bases lay between the germline ends. The CDR3 is made up of 15 amino acids. The chain's CDR3 is CASSLTGRGGYGYTF. For the CDR3, the DNA is TGTGCCAGCAGCCTCACCGGACGGGGAGGCTATGGCTACACCTTC.

The chain links TRBV6-5 to TRBJ2-7; TRBD1 aligns across 9 bases. CDR1 and CDR2 from the germline V gene are MNHEY and SVGAGI. The trim removed 8 bases at V and 4 bases at J, leaving 12 bases unmatched. CDR3 length equals 15 residues. The CDR3 region has the DNA TGTGCCAGCCGCCGTACAGGGGGCTTTAGATACGAGCAGTACTTC. Protein product: CASRRTGGFRYEQYF.

V is TRBV28 and J is TRBJ2-7; the D gene is possibly TRBD1 (5 bases). This CDR3 has 16 residues. Per germline, CDR1 MDHEN and CDR2 SYDVKM. V was pared by 6 bases and J by 4 bases, with 22 bases between. The CDR3 coding sequence is TGTGCCAGCAGGACCAGCCAACAGGAGAGCCAGTACGAGCAGTACTTC. This codes for CASRTSQQESQYEQYF.

The V gene is TRBV7-2, the J gene TRBJ1-5; 7 bases align to TRBD1. The CDR3 covers 15 residues. The junction had 9 bases not matched to a gene; V was cut back by 5 bases and J by 5 bases. The germline V gene has CDR1 SGHTA and CDR2 FQGNSA. The DNA of the CDR3 is TGTGCCAGCAGCCCAGGGGGGCAGGTTCATCAGCCCCAGCATTTT. Translated: CASSPGGQVHQPQHF.